This TCR beta chain is drawn from a study of cytomegalovirus exposure and HLA in healthy donors. In the PCR, 60 Vbeta and 13 Jbeta primers were used. TCRdb's table, derived via immunoSEQ multiplex PCR, lists solely in-frame clones and lacks some. The sample contains roughly 180,000 clones, around 74% of which appear only once. The CDR3 spans 13 residues. Between the trimmed V and J ends, which lost 4 bases and 3 bases, there was a span of 7 bases. CDR1 and CDR2 (germline): MNHEY, SVGAGI. The chain carries TRBV6-5 and TRBJ2-1; D may be TRBD2 (5 bases). The receptor was derived from a girl under 18 in good health and CMV-seropositive. Material: PBMCs. In nucleotides, the CDR3 is TGTGCCAGCAGTTCCGGGATCTACAATGAGCAGTTCTTC. Encoded protein: CASSSGIYNEQFF.